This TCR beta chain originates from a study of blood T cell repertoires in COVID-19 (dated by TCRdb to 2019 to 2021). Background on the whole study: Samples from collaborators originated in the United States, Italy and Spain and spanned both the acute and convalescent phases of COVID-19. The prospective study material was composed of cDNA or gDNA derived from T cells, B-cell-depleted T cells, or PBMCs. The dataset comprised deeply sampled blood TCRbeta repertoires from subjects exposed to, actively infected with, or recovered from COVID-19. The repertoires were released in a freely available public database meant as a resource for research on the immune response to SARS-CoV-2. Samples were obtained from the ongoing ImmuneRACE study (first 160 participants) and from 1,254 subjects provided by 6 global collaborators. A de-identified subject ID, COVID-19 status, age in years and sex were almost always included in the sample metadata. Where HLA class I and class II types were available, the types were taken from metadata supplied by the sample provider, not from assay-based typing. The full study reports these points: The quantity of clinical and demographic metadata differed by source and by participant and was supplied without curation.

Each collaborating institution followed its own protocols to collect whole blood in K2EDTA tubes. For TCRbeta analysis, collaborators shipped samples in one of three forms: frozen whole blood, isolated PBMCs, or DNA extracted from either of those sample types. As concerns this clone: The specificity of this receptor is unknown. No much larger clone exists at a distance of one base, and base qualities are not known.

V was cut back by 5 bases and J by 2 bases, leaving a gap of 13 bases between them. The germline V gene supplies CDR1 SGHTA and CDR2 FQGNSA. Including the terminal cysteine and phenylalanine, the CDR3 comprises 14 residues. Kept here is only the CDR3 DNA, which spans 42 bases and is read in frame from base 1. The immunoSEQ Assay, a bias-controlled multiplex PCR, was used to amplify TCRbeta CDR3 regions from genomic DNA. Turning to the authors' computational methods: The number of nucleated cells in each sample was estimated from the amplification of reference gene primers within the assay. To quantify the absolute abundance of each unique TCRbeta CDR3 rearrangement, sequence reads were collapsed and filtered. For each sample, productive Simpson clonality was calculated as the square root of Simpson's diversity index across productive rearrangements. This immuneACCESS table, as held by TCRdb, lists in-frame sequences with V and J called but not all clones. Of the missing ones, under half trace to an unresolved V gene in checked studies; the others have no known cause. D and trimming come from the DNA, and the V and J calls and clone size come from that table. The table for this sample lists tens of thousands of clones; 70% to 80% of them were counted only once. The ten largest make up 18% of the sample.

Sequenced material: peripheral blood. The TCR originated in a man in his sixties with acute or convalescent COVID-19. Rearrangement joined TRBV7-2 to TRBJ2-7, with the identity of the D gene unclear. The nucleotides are TGTGCCAGCAGCCCCCGGTCCCATACCTACGAGCAGTACTTC. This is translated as CASSPRSHTYEQYF.